The 14 T cell receptor beta chains listed next were all sequenced from one sample in a study of shared clonotypes between healthy human individuals (dated by TCRdb to the early 2020s). The library was obtained by the immunoSEQ multiplex PCR assay. The clones in this table, taken by TCRdb from immuneACCESS, are in-frame only. Not every clone is retained; where verified, under half of the shortfall comes from an unresolved V gene, and the cause of the rest is unknown. The sample yields 2 million to 2.5 million clones; under 95% were counted once. About 0.39% of the sample is taken by the ten largest. The sequencing sample was made of naive CD4+ T cells from PBMCs. The cell subset or site label here, explained by the study, means: CD45RA+ positively selected. All receptors derive from a man between 18 and 35 years old in good health. Some clones in this sample may be carry-over from other donors' samples.

This clone was seen a handful of times. This rearrangement joins TRBV11-2 to TRBJ1-1, with no clear D. Germline V gene sequence: CDR1 SGHAT, CDR2 FQNNGV. The CDR3 is 11 amino acids. Trimming pared 0 bases from V and 6 bases from J, leaving 2 bases between. CDR3 sequence reads: CASSLESEAFF. The CDR3 DNA reads TGTGCCAGCAGCTTAGAGTCTGAAGCTTTCTTT.

The rearrangement uses TRBV25-1 and TRBJ1-2; D uncertain. The CDR3 contains 15 residues. Trimming removed 4 bases at V and 6 bases at J, with 18 bases between. The germline CDR1 and CDR2 sequences are MGHDK and SYGVNS. The CDR3 loop reads CASSGTAPTHNGYTF. The CDR3 region has the DNA TGTGCCAGCAGTGGGACCGCGCCCACCCACAATGGCTACACCTTC.

The chain uses TRBV4-2 and TRBJ2-3, with D possibly matching TRBD2 (5 bases). Trimming cost V 1 base and J 4 bases, with 9 bases left between them. Germline V lookup: CDR1 LGHNA, CDR2 YNFKEQ. The CDR3 loop spans 14 amino acids. The CDR3 DNA reads as TGTGCCAGCAGCCAAGGCACGAGGGCAGATACGCAGTATTTT. Its translation is CASSQGTRADTQYF.

The CDR3 sequence is CASSFRSGSSYEQYF. The CDR3 bases are TGTGCCAGCAGCTTTAGAAGCGGGAGCTCCTACGAGCAGTACTTC. The chain links TRBV7-9 to TRBJ2-7, with 8 bases identical to TRBD2. Germline-derived CDR1 and CDR2 are SEHNR and FQNEAQ (reference sequence). V lost 3 bases to trimming and J lost 0 bases; unmatched junction nucleotides: 4. CDR3 length: 15 amino acids.

The rearrangement uses TRBV19 and TRBJ1-2, with TRBD1 matching 8 bases. Germline V gene lookup returns CDR1 LNHDA and CDR2 SQIVND (reference sequence). V shed 5 bases and J 5 bases; nucleotides not matched to a gene: 10. The CDR3 loop spans 15 amino acids. The CDR3 sequence: CASSVAGGLVYGYTF. The CDR3 region has the DNA TGTGCCAGTAGTGTCGCAGGGGGCTTAGTTTATGGCTACACCTTC.

The genes are TRBV5-1 and TRBJ1-2; D gene unclear. Germline V gene lookup returns CDR1 SGHRS and CDR2 YFSETQ. This CDR3 region has 16 residues. V shed 0 bases and J shed 8 bases, with 20 bases lying between them. The CDR3: CASSLEARTPSQGYTF. The CDR3 DNA is TGCGCCAGCAGCTTGGAGGCTCGGACTCCTTCGCAAGGCTACACCTTC. The full variable domain, rest sourced from reference TRBV5-1 and TRBJ1-2, is KAGVTQTPRYLIKTRGQQVTLSCSPISGHRSVSWYQQTPGQGLQFLFEYFSETQRNKGNFPGRFSGRQFSNSRSEMNVSTLELGDSALYLCASSLEARTPSQGYTFGSGTRLTVV.

With respect to this clone: The sample has other DNA sequences that encode this CDR3 too. This chain uses TRBV7-3 with TRBJ2-1; the D is unclear. The CDR3 has 15 amino acids. Germline values: CDR1 SGHTA, CDR2 FQGTGA. Trimming took 3 bases from V and 0 from J, leaving 9 bases between them. The CDR3 protein is CASSLIPSSYNEQFF. The CDR3 DNA reads TGTGCCAGCAGCTTGATACCGAGCTCCTACAATGAGCAGTTCTTC.

The chain combines TRBV29-1 with TRBJ1-1, with a tentative D call TRBD1 (5 bases). CDR1 is SQVTM, CDR2 ANQGSEA, per germline. This CDR3 comprises 12 residues. V was pared by 7 bases and J by 4 bases, with 13 bases between. The CDR3 loop is CSAGAQGTEAFF. CDR3 DNA sequence: TGCAGCGCCGGGGCTCAGGGCACTGAAGCTTTCTTT.

The CDR3 is CASSVWTRGETQYF. The CDR3, as DNA: TGTGCCAGCAGCGTTTGGACTAGGGGGGAGACCCAGTACTTC. The chain recombines TRBV5-6 with TRBJ2-5, with TRBD2 as a possible D gene (7 bases). V was pared by 4 bases and J by 5 bases, with 15 bases between. The CDR3 is 14 amino acids. CDR1 is SGHDT and CDR2 is YYEEEE in the germline V gene.

The chain links TRBV5-4 to TRBJ2-3; D is possibly TRBD1 (5 bases). The V gene's germline CDR1 is SGHNT and CDR2 YYREEE (reference sequence). The CDR3 sequence is 16 residues long. The germline V and J ends were trimmed by 3 bases and 0 bases, with 14 bases remaining between them. The CDR3 DNA follows: TGTGCCAGCAGCTGGCGACAGCTTACTAGCACAGATACGCAGTATTTT. This codes for CASSWRQLTSTDTQYF.

The chain couples TRBV5-5 to TRBJ2-5; unclear D gene. This CDR3 has 17 residues. Germline V gene sequence: CDR1 SGHKS, CDR2 YYEKEE (reference sequence). Trimming left V 4 bases short and J 0 bases short, with 19 bases between. For the CDR3, the DNA is TGTGCCAGCAGCGCCCTTAAACTCAACAGCAACCAAGAGACCCAGTACTTC. Its protein is CASSALKLNSNQETQYF.

The chain uses TRBV30 and TRBJ1-6; 7 nucleotides agree with TRBD1. The CDR3 length is 17 residues. Per the germline V gene, CDR1 is GTSNPN and CDR2 is SVGIG (reference sequence). Trimming at V came to 5 bases and at J to 2 bases, leaving 12 bases not matched to a gene. CDR3 region: CAWGDRSGTAYNSPLHF. The CDR3 region has the DNA TGTGCCTGGGGAGATCGTTCCGGGACAGCCTATAATTCACCCCTCCACTTT.

This clone showed up just once. The CDR3 coding sequence is TGTGCCAGCAGTCTCCTTGGCCAGACCCAGTACTTC. It encodes CASSLLGQTQYF. The chain has TRBV28 and TRBJ2-5; D gene ambiguous. Germline CDR1 MDHEN, CDR2 SYDVKM. The CDR3 contains 12 residues. The V and J ends lost 5 bases and 6 bases respectively, with 10 bases between them.

V is TRBV19 and J is TRBJ2-5, with TRBD2 matching over 7 bases. From germline, CDR1 is LNHDA and CDR2 SQIVND (reference sequence). The CDR3 is 14 amino acids. The V and J ends lost 6 bases and 0 bases, in that order; junction bases with no gene match: 4. CDR3 sequence (DNA): TGTGCCAGTAGGCCTAGCGGATACCAAGAGACCCAGTACTTC. This sequence encodes CASRPSGYQETQYF.